One sample yielded the 22 T cell receptor beta chains listed below, sequenced in a study of T-cell reconstitution after alpha-beta-depleted transplantation in children. Construction of the TCRbeta library involved unique molecular identifiers. TCRdb independently ran MiXCR on the PCR reads; one entry per CDR3 protein. Altogether hundreds of thousands of distinct CDR3 sequences are present, under 30% being singletons, with the ten largest covering over 12%. Source: PBMCs, mostly from graft donor cells, taken 360 days after TCRalphabeta/CD19-depleted stem cell transplant. Every receptor here comes from a boy in the first two years of life who had a stem cell transplant for acute myeloid leukemia, so the T cells may come from the graft donor.

The chain couples TRBV7-2 to TRBJ2-1; 10 bases align to TRBD2. The CDR3 covers 16 residues. CDR1 is SGHTA, CDR2 FQGNSA, per germline. After removal of 5 bases from V and 4 bases from J, the junction contained 8 bases not matched to a gene. The DNA for the CDR3 is TGTGCCAGCAGCAAGCTAGCGGGGGCCCCTTACAATGAGCAGTTCTTC. Residues: CASSKLAGAPYNEQFF.

The sample holds a few counts of this clonotype. The J gene is TRBJ2-1, the V gene TRBV18; D gene ambiguous. Trimming stripped 3 bases from V and 0 bases from J, with 12 bases between. This CDR3 contains 16 residues. Looked up from germline, CDR1 is KGHSH and CDR2 is LQKENI. For the CDR3, the DNA is TGTGCCAGCTCACCCAGAACGGCTAGCTCCTACAATGAGCAGTTCTTC. Translation gives CASSPRTASSYNEQFF.

The chain uses TRBV20-1 and TRBJ1-2; D remains ambiguous. The CDR3 is made up of 15 amino acids. V lost 4 bases and J 1 base, leaving 16 bases between the germline ends. The germline V gene encodes CDR1 DFQATT and CDR2 SNEGSKA (reference sequence). The CDR3 DNA reads TGCAGTGCTACAGCCGCTCAGACGGTTAACTATGGCTACACCTTC. Amino acids: CSATAAQTVNYGYTF.

In its sample, this clonotype was seen a few times. The chain is built from TRBV4-3 and TRBJ1-1; D remains unclear. Germline V gene sequence: CDR1 LGHNA, CDR2 YSLEER. The CDR3 contains 15 residues. Trimming pared 0 bases from V and 0 bases from J, leaving 8 bases between. The CDR3 sequence is CASSQDPIMNTEAFF. The CDR3 coding sequence is TGCGCCAGCAGCCAAGATCCTATAATGAACACTGAAGCTTTCTTT.

This clonotype appeared once. The J gene is TRBJ2-7, the V gene TRBV5-1, with D perhaps given as TRBD1 or TRBD2 (5 bases each). Germline CDR1 is SGHRS and CDR2 is YFSETQ. Trimming pared 4 bases from V and 3 bases from J, leaving 14 bases between. CDR3 size: 14 residues. This CDR3 reads CASSRGGQGYEQYV. CDR3 DNA: TGCGCCAGCAGCCGAGGAGGTCAGGGCTACGAGCAGTACGTC.

This clonotype came up a few times. CDR3 protein: CASSPRGGPNYGYTF. As DNA, the CDR3 is TGTGCCAGCAGCCCTCGGGGGGGCCCTAACTATGGCTACACCTTC. The chain combines TRBV13 with TRBJ1-2, with D tentatively TRBD1 (6 bases). CDR1 is PRHDT and CDR2 is FYEKMQ in the germline V gene (reference sequence). CDR3 length equals 15 residues. V was trimmed by 5 bases and J by 0 bases, leaving 13 bases between them.

V gene TRBV6-2 or TRBV6-3 combines with J gene TRBJ2-1; D is unclear. The CDR3 covers 17 residues. The germline V gene encodes CDR1 MNHEY and CDR2 SVGEGT. V lost 4 bases and J 0 bases, leaving 16 bases between the germline ends. The DNA of the CDR3 is TGTGCCAGCAGTTCGCCGAGAGCCCCTCGCTCCTACAATGAGCAGTTCTTC. Residues: CASSSPRAPRSYNEQFF.

This clonotype was seen ten or more times. V gene TRBV20-1 combines with J gene TRBJ2-3; D not resolved. The germline V gene encodes CDR1 DFQATT and CDR2 SNEGSKA (reference sequence). CDR3 length: 12 amino acids. The germline V and J ends were trimmed by 2 bases and 7 bases, with 10 bases remaining between them. The CDR3 is CSARPTPNTQYF. CDR3 DNA: TGCAGTGCTAGACCGACTCCAAATACGCAGTATTTT.

This clonotype has more than one count but fewer than ten. This sequence joins TRBV20-1 and TRBJ2-3; possibly TRBD1 or TRBD2 for D (5 bases each). Germline V gene lookup returns CDR1 DFQATT and CDR2 SNEGSKA (reference sequence). Trimming removed 3 bases at V and 2 bases at J, with 9 bases between. The length of the CDR3 is 13 residues. The CDR3 DNA follows: TGCAGTGCTAGTGGGGGTATCACAGATACGCAGTATTTT. This gives the protein CSASGGITDTQYF.

The chain is built from TRBV6-5 and TRBJ2-1; 8 bases are shared with TRBD1. Per the germline V gene, CDR1 is MNHEY and CDR2 is SVGAGI. V lost 0 bases to trimming and J lost 3 bases; unmatched junction nucleotides: 4. The length of the CDR3 is 16 residues. The CDR3 coding sequence is TGTGCCAGCAGTTACTCGGACAGGGTAGTCTACAATGAGCAGTTCTTC. Encoded protein: CASSYSDRVVYNEQFF.

The genes are TRBV12-3 or TRBV12-4 and TRBJ2-5, with D uncertain. The CDR3 consists of 13 residues. V was shortened by 3 bases and J by 5 bases, with 10 bases between the two germline ends. CDR3 DNA: TGTGCCAGCAGTTTCCGGGTGCAGGAGACCCAGTACTTC. Translated: CASSFRVQETQYF.

This clonotype was found once. The V gene is TRBV7-9, the J gene TRBJ2-3; 7 nucleotides agree with TRBD2. The ends lost 5 bases at V and 4 bases at J; junction bases unmatched: 12. CDR1 is SEHNR and CDR2 is FQNEAQ in the germline V gene (reference sequence). This CDR3 comprises 16 residues. The DNA for the CDR3 is TGTGCCAGCAGCGAGCGACGGGGGAGGGGCCCAGATACGCAGTATTTT. Its protein product is CASSERRGRGPDTQYF.

This clonotype came up many times. V is TRBV6-2 or TRBV6-3 and J is TRBJ2-7; 13 bases align to TRBD2. Germline V lookup: CDR1 MNHEY, CDR2 SVGEGT. CDR3 length equals 15 residues. V trimming: 4 bases; J trimming: 3 bases; junction bases outside the gene matches: 3. The CDR3 DNA reads TGTGCCAGCAGTTCGCGGACTAGCGGGGGCTACGAGCAGTACGTC. It translates to CASSSRTSGGYEQYV.

The chain couples TRBV18 to TRBJ2-1, with 13 nucleotides matching TRBD2. The CDR3 totals 14 residues. Germline-derived CDR1 and CDR2 are KGHSH and LQKENI. Losses at the gene ends were 4 bases for V and 8 bases for J; bases not matched to a gene: 2. The CDR3 loop reads CASSRTSGGDEQFF. CDR3 DNA sequence: TGTGCCAGCTCACGGACTAGCGGGGGCGATGAGCAGTTCTTC.

The rearrangement links TRBV6-5 to TRBJ2-7, with D possibly TRBD1 on 6 matching bases. V lost 4 bases, J lost 1 base, and 17 bases lay in between. This CDR3 is 16 amino acids long. Germline loops: CDR1 MNHEY, CDR2 SVGAGI. The CDR3 DNA follows: TGTGCCAGCAGTTCAAGCCCATTCGGGACATCCTACGAGCAGTACGTC. The encoded protein is CASSSSPFGTSYEQYV.

Ten or more counts support this clonotype. V usage is TRBV29-1 and J usage is TRBJ2-1, with D tentatively TRBD1 (6 bases). This CDR3 comprises 14 residues. V was trimmed by 6 bases and J by 6 bases, leaving 18 bases between them. Germline V gene data show CDR1 as SQVTM and CDR2 as ANQGSEA. As DNA, the CDR3 is TGCAGCGTGGCGCGGGTGGGGGCCCGCAATGAGCAGTTCTTC. It yields the protein CSVARVGARNEQFF.

The rearrangement joins TRBV10-3 to TRBJ2-5; tentative D call: TRBD2 (6 bases). V was pared by 0 bases and J by 2 bases, with 7 bases between. Germline CDR1 is ENHRY and CDR2 is SYGVKD. The CDR3 spans 14 residues. CDR3 in amino acids: CAISESGRQETQYF. Written as DNA, the CDR3 is TGTGCCATCAGTGAGTCGGGGAGGCAAGAGACCCAGTACTTC.

This clonotype showed up many times. This sequence joins TRBV20-1 and TRBJ2-4; D gene ambiguous. Looked up from germline, CDR1 is DFQATT and CDR2 is SNEGSKA (reference sequence). Trimming shortened V by 6 bases and J by 0 bases, and 15 bases separated the two germline ends. The CDR3 length is 15 residues. This CDR3 is CSAPQYALAKNIQYF. The CDR3 DNA reads as TGCAGTGCCCCACAGTACGCCTTAGCCAAAAACATTCAGTACTTC.

This chain links TRBV12-3 or TRBV12-4 with TRBJ1-1; the D is unclear. The CDR3 loop spans 16 amino acids. The germline V and J ends were trimmed by 7 bases and 3 bases, with 21 bases remaining between them. The CDR3 DNA reads TGTGCCAGCATCCCCGATCCCCGGGCTTCTTACACTGAAGCTTTCTTT. Amino acid sequence: CASIPDPRASYTEAFF.

This clonotype was seen at least ten times. The chain has TRBV7-9 and TRBJ2-5, with D possibly matching TRBD1 (6 bases). Germline V gene sequence: CDR1 SEHNR, CDR2 FQNEAQ (reference sequence). The V and J ends lost 1 base and 4 bases respectively, with 13 bases between them. The CDR3 extends over 15 amino acids. The CDR3 region is CASSLGDRDIETQYF. As DNA, the CDR3 is TGTGCCAGCAGCTTAGGGGACCGGGACATAGAGACCCAGTACTTC.

In this sample, this clonotype turned up many times. The chain carries TRBV10-3 and TRBJ2-5, with TRBD1 identical over 8 bases. This CDR3 is 14 amino acids long. Germline CDR1 is ENHRY and CDR2 is SYGVKD. V gave up 4 bases and J gave up 5 bases; unmatched junction bases: 6. In DNA, the CDR3 is TGTGCCATCAGTGGACAGGGGATAGTGGAGACCCAGTACTTC. It codes for CAISGQGIVETQYF.

This clonotype was seen a few times. The rearrangement uses TRBV6-1 and TRBJ1-5; 7 bases line up with TRBD1. V shed 6 bases, J shed 7 bases, and the junction held 9 bases outside the gene matches. CDR1 is MNHNS, CDR2 SASEGT, per germline. The CDR3 sequence is 14 residues long. The CDR3, as DNA: TGTGCCAGCAGGCTAGACAGGGACGAGCAGCCCCAGCATTTT. Protein: CASRLDRDEQPQHF.